The clone carrying this TCR beta chain was observed a handful of times. CDR3 length: 15 amino acids. The J segment lost 4 bases and the V segment lost 5 bases, leaving 9 bases of the junction unmatched. Germline CDR1 LNHDA, CDR2 SQIVND (reference sequence). In the original processing: Amplifying reference gene primers gave estimates of nucleated cell counts. The data were produced by immunoSEQ multiplex PCR, yet TCRdb's version contains in-frame clones alone and is incomplete. That table gives V, J and clone size, and the DNA gave D and trimming. This sample has around 140,000 clones, with around 89% found just once. This sample stems from a study of blood T cell repertoires in COVID-19. Across the whole study: The analysed material was cDNA or gDNA that came from T cells, B-cell-depleted T cells, or PBMCs.

The chain links TRBV19 to TRBJ2-7; TRBD1 aligns across 9 bases. Sequenced: peripheral blood. This receptor was obtained from a man aged 50 to 59 with active or convalescent COVID-19. CDR3 nucleotide sequence: TGTGCCAGTAGTCCACGACAGGGGGTAAGGTACGAGCAGTACTTC. As protein: CASSPRQGVRYEQYF.